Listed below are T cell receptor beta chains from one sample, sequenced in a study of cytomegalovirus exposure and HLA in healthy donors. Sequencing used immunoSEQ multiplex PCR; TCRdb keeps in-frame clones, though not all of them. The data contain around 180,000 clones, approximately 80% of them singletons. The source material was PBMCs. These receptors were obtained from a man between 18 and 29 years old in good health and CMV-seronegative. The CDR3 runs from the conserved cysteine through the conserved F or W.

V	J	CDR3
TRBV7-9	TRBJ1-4	CASTGQGTTNEKLFF
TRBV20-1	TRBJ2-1	CSARSGGEQFF
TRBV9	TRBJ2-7	CASSSSGGSYEQYF
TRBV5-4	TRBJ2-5	CASSVQGARETQYF
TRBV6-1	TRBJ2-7	CASTPRDRSYEQYF
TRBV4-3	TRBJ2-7	CASSQGRTGWREQYF
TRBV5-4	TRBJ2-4	CASSSWGGASKNIQYF
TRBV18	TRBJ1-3	CASSPAGPLSGNTIYF
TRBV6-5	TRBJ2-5	CASSYSAERGTQYF
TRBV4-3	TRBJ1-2	CASSQTLLPYGYTF
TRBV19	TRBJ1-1	CASSISERSEAFF
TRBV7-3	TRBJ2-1	CASSPTRERRHEQFF
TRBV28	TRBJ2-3	CASIRDTTAPREQYF
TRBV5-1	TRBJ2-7	CASSWGGTGLHEQYF
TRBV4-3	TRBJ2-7	CASSQAGQGYEQYF
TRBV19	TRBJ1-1	CASSMGQGLTEAFF
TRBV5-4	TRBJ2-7	CASNRDRGTYEQYF
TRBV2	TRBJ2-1	CASRGGTSGSYNEQFF
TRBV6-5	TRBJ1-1	CASNMGGATEAFF
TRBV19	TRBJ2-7	CASSIPGTFYEQYF
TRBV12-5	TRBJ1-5	CASGLLRSGDSNQPQHF
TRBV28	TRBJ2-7	CASSSPGQGYYEQYF